This T cell receptor (beta chain) stems from a study of blood T cells in healthy people across ages. Study-wide context: Template switching retrieved approximately one barcoded beta molecule for each two T cells. General study findings and limits: Estimated diversity, derived from one million T cells, was regarded as an underestimate.

Drawing of peripheral blood yielded 7.5 to 10 milliliters from each donor. CDR1 and CDR2 from the germline V gene are LNHDA and SQIVND (reference sequence). V was pared by 7 bases and J by 7 bases, with 19 bases between. The length of the CDR3 is 14 residues. Primers used in a second PCR of about 7 to 12 cycles were a sample-barcoded 5' primer and a J-beta primer mix. Each of the samples gave a minimum of 2.5 million paired-end reads that contained CDR3. From the 5' RACE reads, TCRdb called clonotypes with MiXCR, one entry per CDR3 protein. Among approximately 800,000 distinct CDR3 sequences, about three fifths were seen once, and the ten largest hold 20% to 25%. As for this clonotype: What it recognizes is unknown.

The chain employs TRBV19 and TRBJ1-1; D gene ambiguous. The sequenced sample was blood. This clonotype was obtained from a man younger than 45 in good health. The CDR3 DNA reads as TGTGCCAGTACCACCATTTGGTCCTTGGGTGAAGCTTTCTTT. It yields the protein CASTTIWSLGEAFF.